Below, one T cell receptor (beta chain) is given with its context. The read ends 3 residues shy of where the CDR3 ends; the end is completed using the germline J gene. Assay: immunoSEQ multiplex PCR; the TCRdb copy retains only in-frame clones and omits some. Its table lists 20,000 to 25,000 clones. The CDR3 length is 15 residues. Germline CDR1 reads SGHTA; CDR2 reads FQGTGA. The data were obtained in a study of T cells in women clearing cervical HPV infection. Sequencing was carried out using blood buffy coat. V usage is TRBV7-3 and J usage is TRBJ1-2; 7 bases align to TRBD1. This receptor was obtained from a woman between 18 and 70 years old with a cervical HPV16 infection that either progressed to CIN3+ or cleared (not recorded which). Partial CDR3 DNA: TGTGCCAGCAGCTTAAATCCCGGGACAGCCTACGAC. Residues: CASSLNPGTAYD. The entire CDR3 is CASSLNPGTAYDYTF.